The 14 T cell receptor beta chains below were found in one sample sequenced in a study of cytomegalovirus exposure and HLA in healthy donors. Profiling relied on immunoSEQ multiplex PCR, and the TCRdb table lists in-frame clones only, not all of them. The table records fewer than 200,000 clones, about 89% of them present only once. The specimen was PBMCs. Receptors originate from a woman aged 18 to 35 in good health and CMV-seropositive.

The J gene is TRBJ1-2, the V gene TRBV18; D not resolved. V was cut by 3 bases and J by 4 bases, with 15 bases left in between. Germline CDR1 KGHSH, CDR2 LQKENI. This CDR3 has 15 residues. The CDR3 is CASSPLGLELYGYTF. CDR3 nucleotide sequence: TGTGCCAGCTCACCCCTCGGGTTGGAGCTCTATGGCTACACCTTC.

The V gene is TRBV29-1, the J gene TRBJ2-1; 15 bases agree with TRBD2. Germline V CDR1 and CDR2: SQVTM, ANQGSEA. The CDR3 runs to 13 residues. V dropped 7 bases and J dropped 8; count of bases not matched to a gene: 3. The CDR3: CSGTSGRADEQFF. CDR3 DNA: TGCAGCGGGACTAGCGGGAGGGCCGATGAGCAGTTCTTC.

This chain joins TRBV6-5 and TRBJ2-1, with D tentatively TRBD2 (5 bases). The CDR3 totals 16 residues. The germline V and J ends were trimmed by 4 bases and 0 bases, with 13 bases remaining between them. CDR1 is MNHEY, CDR2 SVGAGI, per germline. CDR3 in amino acids: CASSSGLGSSYNEQFF. For the CDR3, the DNA is TGTGCCAGCAGTTCAGGCTTAGGGAGCTCCTACAATGAGCAGTTCTTC.

The V gene is TRBV5-1, the J gene TRBJ2-3; 9 nucleotides line up with TRBD2. Germline V gives CDR1 SGHRS, CDR2 YFSETQ. This CDR3 has 16 amino acids. V lost 0 bases to trimming and J lost 6 bases; unmatched junction nucleotides: 8. The CDR3 DNA reads TGCGCCAGCAGCTTGGCCCGCGCGGGAGGGGGTGATACGCAGTATTTT. Its protein is CASSLARAGGGDTQYF.

The chain employs TRBV19 and TRBJ1-5; D perhaps matches TRBD1 (6 bases). Trimming shortened V by 3 bases and J by 3 bases, and 15 bases separated the two germline ends. The length of the CDR3 is 16 residues. CDR1 and CDR2 (germline): LNHDA, SQIVND (reference sequence). CDR3 DNA sequence: TGTGCCAGTAGTATTCATCAGGGGTTGTTCAATCAGCCCCAGCATTTT. As protein: CASSIHQGLFNQPQHF.

This chain connects TRBV14 to TRBJ2-5; TRBD2 agrees at 9 bases. The J segment lost 7 bases and the V segment lost 6 bases, leaving 6 bases of the junction unmatched. Per the germline V gene, CDR1 is SGHDN and CDR2 is FVKESK. The CDR3 consists of 13 residues. CDR3: CASRRTSEWTQYF. The CDR3 nucleotides are TGTGCCAGCAGACGGACTAGCGAGTGGACCCAGTACTTC.

This chain links TRBV27 with TRBJ2-3; TRBD2 aligns across 7 bases. This CDR3 comprises 16 residues. Germline trimming cut 4 bases from V and 3 bases from J; bases unmatched to any gene: 10. In germline, CDR1 is MNHEY, CDR2 SMNVEV (reference sequence). CDR3 sequence reads: CASSSPQGSGTDTQYF. The CDR3, as DNA: TGTGCCAGCAGTTCCCCCCAGGGTAGCGGGACAGATACGCAGTATTTT.

This chain uses TRBV15 with TRBJ1-4; D is possibly TRBD1 (6 bases). Germline-derived CDR1 and CDR2 are LNHNV and YYDKDF (reference sequence). The CDR3 is 15 residues long. Between the trimmed V and J ends, which lost 1 base and 8 bases, there was a span of 14 bases. The CDR3 DNA reads TGTGCCACCAGCAGAGCGGGGGGCGCGGGGGAAAAACTGTTTTTT. This gives the protein CATSRAGGAGEKLFF.

This clone occurred once. The V and J genes are TRBV7-7 and TRBJ2-7, with 8 nucleotides matching TRBD1. Germline V gene sequence: CDR1 SSHAT, CDR2 FNYEAQ (reference sequence). The CDR3 is 14 amino acids. V dropped 5 bases and J dropped 0; count of bases not matched to a gene: 3. The CDR3 coding sequence is TGTGCCAGCAGCCCGGGACAGGCCTCCTACGAGCAGTACTTC. It yields the protein CASSPGQASYEQYF.

The CDR3 sequence: CASSFTGDTGELFF. DNA for the CDR3: TGTGCCAGCAGCTTTACAGGGGACACCGGGGAGCTGTTTTTT. The V call is TRBV7-2, the J call TRBJ2-2, with 7 bases fitting TRBD1. Looked up from germline, CDR1 is SGHTA and CDR2 is FQGNSA. This CDR3 region has 14 residues. J gave up 3 bases and V 3 bases, and 1 base lay outside the gene matches.

This chain connects TRBV28 to TRBJ1-2; 7 positions agree with TRBD1. Unmatched junction bases numbered 9, after V lost 6 bases and J lost 8 bases. CDR3 length: 13 amino acids. CDR1 and CDR2 from the germline V gene are MDHEN and SYDVKM. CDR3: CASSPDRARGYTF. The CDR3 DNA sequence: TGTGCCAGCAGCCCTGACAGGGCCAGGGGCTACACCTTC.

The chain couples TRBV5-1 to TRBJ1-2, with D uncertain. CDR1 and CDR2 from the germline V gene are SGHRS and YFSETQ. The CDR3 covers 13 residues. V was pared by 0 bases and J by 6 bases, with 9 bases between. CDR3 bases: TGCGCCAGCAGCTTGGGGCCCCTCCATGGCTACACCTTC. Encoded protein: CASSLGPLHGYTF.

This clone came up a few times. This sequence joins TRBV4-2 and TRBJ1-2; 7 nucleotides line up with TRBD1. This CDR3 region has 15 residues. Trimming took 1 base from V and 4 from J; bases not matched to a gene: 6. The germline CDR1 and CDR2 sequences are LGHNA and YNFKEQ. This CDR3 is CASSQASGDSYGYTF. CDR3 nucleotides: TGTGCCAGCAGCCAAGCTAGCGGGGACAGCTATGGCTACACCTTC.

The V and J genes are TRBV7-9 and TRBJ1-1; D is ambiguous. CDR1 and CDR2 (germline): SEHNR, FQNEAQ (reference sequence). The CDR3 sequence is 16 residues long. The germline V and J ends were trimmed by 5 bases and 10 bases, with 26 bases remaining between them. CDR3 nucleotide sequence: TGTGCCAGCAGCCGACAACACACCCGGGAAACCCTGGGAGCTTTCTTT. It is translated as CASSRQHTRETLGAFF.